The rows below give T cell receptor beta chains drawn from one sample of a study of regulatory T cells in long-lasting Graves disease. TCRdb re-derived calls from the multiplex PCR reads in MiXCR, one entry per CDR3 protein. Of roughly 360,000 distinct CDR3 sequences in the sample, approximately 12% were seen once. The data also belong to a second study, concerning T cells in Graves' hyperthyroidism and ophthalmopathy.

The starting material was peripheral blood mononuclear cells (PBMCs), obtained at new diagnosis, from a patient treated with antithyroid drugs. Every receptor here comes from a young woman with Graves disease. Both conserved end residues are part of each CDR3. The order of the fields is CDR3 protein, CDR3 DNA, J gene, D gene, V gene, clone size. A D gene is named only where the DNA matches it firmly. Clone size is shown for a subset of rows, as once, few, many or a class of expanded clone.

CDR3aa: CASFDGTTHARGQYF; CDR3nt: TGTGCCAGCTTCGATGGGACCACTCACGCCCGGGGGCAGTACTTC; j_gene: TRBJ2-7; d_gene: .; v_gene: TRBV2; abundance: many
CDR3aa: CATSRSVGKRRQETQYF; CDR3nt: TGTGCCACCAGCAGATCCGTCGGGAAAAGGAGACAAGAGACCCAGTACTTC; j_gene: TRBJ2-5; d_gene: .; v_gene: TRBV15; abundance: .
CDR3aa: CASSFGTGDQPQHF; CDR3nt: TGTGCCAGCAGCTTCGGGACAGGGGACCAGCCCCAGCATTTT; j_gene: TRBJ1-5; d_gene: TRBD1; v_gene: TRBV7-2; abundance: many
CDR3aa: CASSRGTVGNEQFF; CDR3nt: TGTGCCAGTAGCAGAGGGACAGTGGGGAATGAGCAGTTCTTC; j_gene: TRBJ2-1; d_gene: TRBD1; v_gene: TRBV19; abundance: .
CDR3aa: CSARDLIAGGPYEQYF; CDR3nt: TGCAGTGCTAGAGACCTTATAGCGGGAGGGCCCTACGAGCAGTACTTC; j_gene: TRBJ2-7; d_gene: TRBD2; v_gene: TRBV20-1; abundance: .
CDR3aa: CSVEGKDWDTEAFF; CDR3nt: TGCAGCGTTGAAGGAAAGGACTGGGACACTGAAGCTTTCTTT; j_gene: TRBJ1-1; d_gene: .; v_gene: TRBV29-1; abundance: many
CDR3aa: CSGLDPNLETQYF; CDR3nt: TGCAGTGGGCTGGACCCGAATTTGGAGACCCAGTACTTC; j_gene: TRBJ2-5; d_gene: .; v_gene: TRBV20-1; abundance: many
CDR3aa: CASSGANVLTF; CDR3nt: TGTGCCAGCTCTGGGGCCAACGTCCTGACTTTC; j_gene: TRBJ2-6; d_gene: .; v_gene: TRBV6-2/TRBV6-3; abundance: .
CDR3aa: CSARDGTATNTGELFF; CDR3nt: TGCAGTGCTAGAGATGGGACGGCGACTAACACCGGGGAGCTGTTTTTT; j_gene: TRBJ2-2; d_gene: .; v_gene: TRBV20-1; abundance: many
CDR3aa: CASSFFGSATGELFF; CDR3nt: TGTGCCAGCAGCTTCTTTGGGTCAGCCACCGGGGAGCTGTTTTTT; j_gene: TRBJ2-2; d_gene: .; v_gene: TRBV11-2; abundance: many
CDR3aa: CASSLEDPGYSYNEQFF; CDR3nt: TGCGCCAGCAGCTTGGAGGATCCGGGGTACTCCTACAATGAGCAGTTCTTC; j_gene: TRBJ2-1; d_gene: .; v_gene: TRBV5-1; abundance: few
CDR3aa: CATSDNSSGNTIYF; CDR3nt: TGTGCCACCAGTGATAACAGCTCTGGAAACACCATATATTTT; j_gene: TRBJ1-3; d_gene: .; v_gene: TRBV24-1; abundance: .
CDR3aa: CASSLEPARLFNTEAFF; CDR3nt: TGCGCCAGCAGCTTGGAACCAGCCCGACTGTTTAACACTGAAGCTTTCTTT; j_gene: TRBJ1-1; d_gene: .; v_gene: TRBV5-1; abundance: .
CDR3aa: CASSKGASAFTGELFF; CDR3nt: TGCGCCAGCAGCAAGGGGGCTAGCGCCTTCACCGGGGAGCTGTTTTTT; j_gene: TRBJ2-2; d_gene: .; v_gene: TRBV11-2; abundance: .
CDR3aa: CASSQELARGAEAFF; CDR3nt: TGTGCCAGCAGCCAAGAATTGGCCCGAGGAGCTGAAGCTTTCTTT; j_gene: TRBJ1-1; d_gene: .; v_gene: TRBV4-2; abundance: many
CDR3aa: CASSRTSGNYNEQFF; CDR3nt: TGTGCCAGCAGCAGGACTAGCGGGAACTACAATGAGCAGTTCTTC; j_gene: TRBJ2-1; d_gene: TRBD2; v_gene: TRBV7-9; abundance: few
CDR3aa: CASSLVFPRLIKQVNEQFF; CDR3nt: TGTGCCAGCAGCTTAGTCTTTCCGCGGTTGATAAAGCAGGTCAATGAGCAGTTCTTC; j_gene: TRBJ2-1; d_gene: .; v_gene: TRBV7-2; abundance: many
CDR3aa: CASSPRGEGLQDGELFF; CDR3nt: TGTGCCAGCAGTCCACGGGGTGAGGGGTTACAAGACGGGGAGCTGTTTTTT; j_gene: TRBJ2-2; d_gene: .; v_gene: TRBV28; abundance: many
CDR3aa: CASSLLAGADTQYF; CDR3nt: TGTGCCAGCAGTTTACTAGCGGGAGCAGATACGCAGTATTTT; j_gene: TRBJ2-3; d_gene: TRBD2; v_gene: TRBV28; abundance: many
CDR3aa: CATSDPSGNSYNEQFF; CDR3nt: TGTGCCACCAGTGACCCGAGCGGGAACTCCTACAATGAGCAGTTCTTC; j_gene: TRBJ2-1; d_gene: TRBD2; v_gene: TRBV24-1; abundance: many
CDR3aa: CASSRDRGPSALHF; CDR3nt: TGTGCCAGCAGTCGAGACAGGGGGCCCAGTGCCCTCCACTTT; j_gene: TRBJ1-6; d_gene: TRBD1; v_gene: TRBV28; abundance: many
CDR3aa: CASYPNWGASGSYEQYF; CDR3nt: TGTGCCAGCTATCCGAACTGGGGGGCTAGCGGGAGCTACGAGCAGTACTTC; j_gene: TRBJ2-7; d_gene: TRBD2; v_gene: TRBV28; abundance: many
CDR3aa: CSASGQGGETQYF; CDR3nt: TGCAGTGCCTCAGGACAGGGGGGAGAGACCCAGTACTTC; j_gene: TRBJ2-5; d_gene: TRBD1; v_gene: TRBV20-1; abundance: few
CDR3aa: CASSLASRTPDQPQHF; CDR3nt: TGTGCCAGCAGCTTGGCCTCGAGGACACCAGATCAGCCCCAGCATTTT; j_gene: TRBJ1-5; d_gene: .; v_gene: TRBV5-5; abundance: few
CDR3aa: CASMLAGGQETQYF; CDR3nt: TGTGCCAGCATGTTAGCGGGAGGGCAAGAGACCCAGTACTTC; j_gene: TRBJ2-5; d_gene: TRBD2; v_gene: TRBV28; abundance: many
CDR3aa: CATSREGNRGYEQYF; CDR3nt: TGTGCCACCAGCCGGGAAGGAAACAGGGGTTACGAGCAGTACTTC; j_gene: TRBJ2-7; d_gene: TRBD1; v_gene: TRBV15; abundance: many
CDR3aa: CASTTGTSGSLDF; CDR3nt: TGTGCCAGCACCACCGGGACTAGCGGGAGTCTGGACTTC; j_gene: TRBJ2-4; d_gene: TRBD2; v_gene: TRBV7-2; abundance: many
CDR3aa: CASRSDGSYNEQCF; CDR3nt: TGTGCCAGCAGATCGGACGGCTCCTACAATGAGCAGTGCTTC; j_gene: TRBJ2-1; d_gene: .; v_gene: TRBV2; abundance: few
CDR3aa: CATSRDWEGGQPQHF; CDR3nt: TGTGCCACCAGCAGAGATTGGGAAGGGGGTCAGCCCCAGCATTTT; j_gene: TRBJ1-5; d_gene: .; v_gene: TRBV15; abundance: many
CDR3aa: CASSMGGSAEKLFF; CDR3nt: TGTGCCAGCAGCATGGGGGGATCGGCGGAAAAACTGTTTTTT; j_gene: TRBJ1-4; d_gene: .; v_gene: TRBV7-2; abundance: many
CDR3aa: CASSVPEMWGHTEAFF; CDR3nt: TGTGCCAGCAGCGTACCTGAAATGTGGGGACACACTGAAGCTTTCTTT; j_gene: TRBJ1-1; d_gene: .; v_gene: TRBV5-4; abundance: few
CDR3aa: CASSAGTGTGNTIYF; CDR3nt: TGTGCCAGCAGCGCCGGGACAGGGACTGGAAACACCATATATTTT; j_gene: TRBJ1-3; d_gene: TRBD1; v_gene: TRBV11-1; abundance: many
CDR3aa: CASSSSSGGLTDTQYF; CDR3nt: TGCGCCAGCAGCTCCTCTAGCGGGGGGCTCACAGATACGCAGTATTTT; j_gene: TRBJ2-3; d_gene: TRBD2; v_gene: TRBV5-1; abundance: many
CDR3aa: CASSLGGLAGGETQYF; CDR3nt: TGTGCCAGCTCCCTTGGGGGGCTAGCGGGGGGGGAGACCCAGTACTTC; j_gene: TRBJ2-5; d_gene: TRBD2; v_gene: TRBV2; abundance: many
CDR3aa: CASSGTVAPNEQYF; CDR3nt: TGTGCCAGCAGTGGGACCGTAGCCCCAAACGAGCAGTACTTC; j_gene: TRBJ2-7; d_gene: .; v_gene: TRBV6-1; abundance: .
CDR3aa: CASSTGLELTGVSRNEQFF; CDR3nt: TGTGCCAGCAGCACCGGACTAGAGCTAACAGGGGTATCGCGGAATGAGCAGTTCTTC; j_gene: TRBJ2-1; d_gene: .; v_gene: TRBV6-2/TRBV6-3; abundance: many
CDR3aa: CASSLEGGPETQYF; CDR3nt: TGCGCCAGCAGCTTGGAGGGGGGCCCAGAAACCCAGTACTTC; j_gene: TRBJ2-5; d_gene: .; v_gene: TRBV5-1; abundance: few
CDR3aa: CASSPADRGLGETQYF; CDR3nt: TGTGCCAGCTCACCAGCGGACAGGGGGCTAGGGGAGACCCAGTACTTC; j_gene: TRBJ2-5; d_gene: TRBD1; v_gene: TRBV18; abundance: many
CDR3aa: CASKGQGLTEAFF; CDR3nt: TGCGCCAGCAAGGGACAGGGATTGACTGAAGCTTTCTTT; j_gene: TRBJ1-1; d_gene: TRBD1; v_gene: TRBV4-1; abundance: many